What follows are 9 T cell receptor beta chains derived from one specimen sequenced in a study of blood T cells in healthy people across ages. A sample-barcoded 5' primer and a J-beta primer mix were used in a second PCR of roughly 7 to 11 cycles. MiXCR, run by TCRdb on the 5' RACE reads, gives a single entry per CDR3 protein. The table shows 1 million to 1.2 million distinct CDR3 sequences, with 30% to 40% occurring only once. Material for sequencing was blood. Source of these receptors: a man aged 18 to 29 in good health.

This chain joins TRBV10-3 and TRBJ2-1; 9 positions match TRBD2. V lost 2 bases to trimming and J lost 7 bases; unmatched junction nucleotides: 6. The V gene's germline CDR1 is ENHRY and CDR2 SYGVKD. This CDR3 region has 15 residues. CDR3 residues: CAISEAGGLFNEQFF. CDR3 DNA: TGTGCCATCAGTGAGGCGGGGGGGCTTTTTAATGAGCAGTTCTTC.

The chain is built from TRBV20-1 and TRBJ1-4; no firm D call. This CDR3 is 12 amino acids long. Trimming took off 5 bases at V and 7 bases at J, with 11 bases between the two ends. Germline V gene lookup returns CDR1 DFQATT and CDR2 SNEGSKA (reference sequence). CDR3 coding DNA: TGCAGTGCTGGTGGGAACAGTGAAAAACTGTTTTTT. The encoded protein is CSAGGNSEKLFF.

Details on this clonotype: The junction shows a germline mismatch at one end, possibly a read error. This sequence joins TRBV20-1 and TRBJ2-3; TRBD1 is a possible D gene (6 bases). CDR1 is DFQATT and CDR2 is SNEGSKA in the germline V gene (reference sequence). The CDR3 totals 13 residues. CDR3 coding DNA: TGCAGTACTAGAGGGGGTCGGGTAGATACGCAGTATTTT. Its protein is CSTRGGRVDTQYF.

This clonotype was detected a few times. V is TRBV10-3 and J is TRBJ1-4; D unclear. The V gene's germline CDR1 is ENHRY and CDR2 SYGVKD. This CDR3 is built from 13 residues. V was trimmed by 4 bases and J by 3 bases, leaving 6 bases between them. The CDR3 loop reads CAISARPNEKLFF. CDR3 DNA sequence: TGTGCCATCAGTGCCAGGCCTAATGAAAAACTGTTTTTT.

The CDR3 DNA sequence: TGCAGTGCTAGAGATTTGGACAGGGAGACCTATGGCTACACCTTC. Translation: CSARDLDRETYGYTF. The chain links TRBV20-1 to TRBJ1-2; 8 nucleotides agree with TRBD1. CDR1 is DFQATT, CDR2 SNEGSKA, per germline (reference sequence). With V trimmed by 0 bases and J by 4 bases, 7 bases remained unmatched. This CDR3 spans 15 amino acids.

The J gene is TRBJ2-1, the V gene TRBV3-1; no clear D gene. Trimming cost V 2 bases and J 0 bases, with 8 bases left between them. Looked up from germline, CDR1 is LGHDT and CDR2 is YNNKEL (reference sequence). This CDR3 contains 15 residues. The CDR3 sequence is CASSQIQSSYNEQFF. The CDR3 DNA is TGTGCCAGCAGCCAAATACAGAGCTCCTACAATGAGCAGTTCTTC.

This sequence joins TRBV4-3 and TRBJ1-4; 8 positions match TRBD1. The CDR3 loop spans 16 amino acids. V lost 1 base to trimming and J lost 7 bases; unmatched junction nucleotides: 8. Germline assignment: CDR1 LGHNA and CDR2 YSLEER. The CDR3 bases are TGCGCCAGCAGCCAAGGGGAGACAGGGGAAGGTGAAAAACTGTTTTTT. Its protein is CASSQGETGEGEKLFF.

The chain uses TRBV4-3 and TRBJ1-2; weak D call: TRBD1 (6 bases). This CDR3 contains 16 residues. The germline V and J ends were trimmed by 1 base and 2 bases, with 14 bases remaining between them. Germline V CDR1 and CDR2: LGHNA, YSLEER. CDR3 residues: CASSQGPRTANYGYTF. As DNA, the CDR3 is TGCGCCAGCAGCCAAGGGCCTAGGACAGCAAACTATGGCTACACCTTC.

This clonotype was counted between two and nine times. The gene calls are TRBV7-2 and TRBJ2-1, with 9 bases that match TRBD1. The V and J ends lost 5 bases and 9 bases, in that order; junction bases with no gene match: 14. This CDR3 region has 16 residues. Germline CDR1 and CDR2: SGHTA and FQGNSA. This CDR3 is CASSPRDRALGSEQFF. Written as DNA, the CDR3 is TGTGCCAGCAGCCCCCGGGACAGGGCCCTTGGTAGTGAGCAGTTCTTC.